This passage covers 25 T cell receptor beta chains from one sample sequenced in a study of T-cell memory formation after mild COVID-19. TCRdb called the 5' RACE reads again in MiXCR, with one record for every CDR3 protein. The sample lists about 150,000 distinct CDR3 sequences, roughly 21% occurring once. The sample consisted of PBMCs or a T cell subset sorted from them (not recorded which). The source of these receptors is an adult woman who had mild COVID-19 (a few samples of this study predate the infection). Cell type and time point are not known.

V gene TRBV7-2 combines with J gene TRBJ2-3; the match to TRBD2 covers 9 bases. From germline, CDR1 is SGHTA and CDR2 FQGNSA. This CDR3 has 14 amino acids. The V gene end was trimmed by 5 bases and the J gene end by 4 bases; junction bases not matched to a gene: 4. This CDR3 is CASSRSGSADTQYF. CDR3 DNA sequence: TGTGCCAGCAGCCGTAGCGGGAGTGCAGATACGCAGTATTTT.

This clonotype was recorded a few times. The rearrangement links TRBV7-2 to TRBJ1-5, with D maybe TRBD1 (6 bases). V lost 3 bases to trimming and J lost 7 bases, with 10 bases between them. CDR1 and CDR2 (germline): SGHTA, FQGNSA. The CDR3 sequence is 13 residues long. CDR3 residues: CASSLTGSQPQHF. As DNA, the CDR3 is TGTGCCAGCAGCTTGACAGGAAGCCAGCCCCAGCATTTT. The full variable domain, in which reference TRBV7-2 and TRBJ1-5 provide the parts outside the CDR3, is GAGVSQSPSNKVTEKGKDVELRCDPISGHTALYWYRQSLGQGLEFLIYFQGNSAPDKSGLPSDRFSAERTGGSVSTLTIQRTQQEDSAVYLCASSLTGSQPQHFGDGTRLSIL.

This clonotype was observed many times. The V and J genes are TRBV6-2 or TRBV6-3 and TRBJ2-1; 7 bases agree with TRBD1. The V gene's germline CDR1 is MNHEY and CDR2 SVGEGT. V shed 2 bases and J 15 bases; nucleotides not matched to a gene: 10. The CDR3 loop spans 13 amino acids. In nucleotides, the CDR3 is TGTGCCAGCAGTTACAGGGGACAGCCCTGGCCGTTCTTC. This translates into CASSYRGQPWPFF.

The sample holds a few counts of this clonotype. V is TRBV4-2 and J is TRBJ2-2; TRBD2 matches 8 bases. The CDR3 is 15 amino acids. V lost 1 base to trimming and J lost 6 bases; unmatched junction nucleotides: 4. Germline CDR1 LGHNA, CDR2 YNFKEQ. CDR3 sequence: CASSQGLLAAGELFF. DNA for the CDR3: TGTGCCAGCAGCCAAGGCTTACTAGCGGCCGGGGAGCTGTTTTTT.

This chain uses TRBV6-2 or TRBV6-3 with TRBJ1-4, with a possible D match to TRBD1 (5 bases). The CDR3 contains 14 residues. V was pared by 8 bases and J by 7 bases, with 17 bases between. CDR1 and CDR2 from the germline V gene are MNHEY and SVGEGT. CDR3 sequence (DNA): TGTGCCAGCTCACAGCGCCTCGGGGGTGAAAAACTGTTTTTT. Its translation is CASSQRLGGEKLFF.

The table lists this clonotype with a few counts. The rearrangement joins TRBV20-1 to TRBJ2-5, with a possible D match to TRBD2 (5 bases). From germline, CDR1 is DFQATT and CDR2 SNEGSKA (reference sequence). Trimming left V 6 bases short and J 5 bases short, with 7 bases between. This CDR3 is 10 amino acids long. The CDR3 here is CSAWRETQYF. The CDR3 coding sequence is TGCAGTGCGTGGAGGGAGACCCAGTACTTC.

This clonotype was found a few times. This sequence joins TRBV27 and TRBJ1-2; D gene unclear. V was trimmed by 2 bases and J by 5 bases, leaving 9 bases between them. The CDR3 loop spans 13 amino acids. From germline, CDR1 is MNHEY and CDR2 SMNVEV (reference sequence). The CDR3 DNA reads as TGTGCCAGCAGTTTAACACATACGTATGGCTACACCTTC. Protein sequence: CASSLTHTYGYTF.

This sequence joins TRBV6-5 and TRBJ1-1; 12 bases line up with TRBD1. V shed 6 bases and J 11 bases; nucleotides not matched to a gene: 4. Germline V lookup: CDR1 MNHEY, CDR2 SVGAGI. The CDR3 length is 12 residues. For the CDR3, the DNA is TGTGCCAGCAGGGGGACAGGGGGCAAGGCTTTCTTT. Residues: CASRGTGGKAFF.

This clonotype has only a few counts. The V gene is TRBV19, the J gene TRBJ2-2, with D tentatively TRBD1 (6 bases). Looked up from germline, CDR1 is LNHDA and CDR2 is SQIVND (reference sequence). The CDR3 spans 14 residues. CDR3 nucleotide sequence: TGTGCTACAAGTCCGGGACAACTCACCGGGGAGCTGTTTTTT. Its translation is CATSPGQLTGELFF.

A few counts support this clonotype. The chain links TRBV20-1 to TRBJ1-2; 12 bases line up with TRBD1. V dropped 6 bases and J dropped 4; count of bases not matched to a gene: 9. The CDR3 extends over 15 amino acids. Germline V CDR1 and CDR2: DFQATT, SNEGSKA (reference sequence). The CDR3 here is CSASGGTGGGYGYTF. The DNA of the CDR3 is TGCAGTGCGAGCGGTGGGACAGGGGGCGGCTATGGCTACACCTTC.

V usage is TRBV10-3 and J usage is TRBJ2-7; D unresolved. Germline V lookup: CDR1 ENHRY, CDR2 SYGVKD. This CDR3 has 14 amino acids. V dropped 4 bases and J dropped 0 bases, with 10 bases sitting between them. CDR3 bases: TGTGCCATCAGTGTTCCCGGTAGCTCCTACGAGCAGTACTTC. This encodes CAISVPGSSYEQYF.

This clonotype showed up just a few times. The rearrangement links TRBV5-1 to TRBJ2-7, with TRBD1 matching 8 bases. There are 13 residues in the CDR3. V trimming: 0 bases; J trimming: 6 bases; junction bases outside the gene matches: 2. Germline V gene data show CDR1 as SGHRS and CDR2 as YFSETQ. CDR3: CASSLGRGREQYF. As DNA, the CDR3 is TGCGCCAGCAGCTTGGGCAGGGGGCGCGAGCAGTACTTC. Full variable domain (missing parts from reference TRBV5-1 and TRBJ2-7): KAGVTQTPRYLIKTRGQQVTLSCSPISGHRSVSWYQQTPGQGLQFLFEYFSETQRNKGNFPGRFSGRQFSNSRSEMNVSTLELGDSALYLCASSLGRGREQYFGPGTRLTVT.

The chain carries TRBV20-1 and TRBJ1-1; possible D gene TRBD1, 6 bases. The V end lost 3 bases, the J end lost 5 bases, and 22 bases lay between the germline ends. This CDR3 has 16 residues. CDR1 and CDR2 from the germline V gene are DFQATT and SNEGSKA (reference sequence). The CDR3 loop is CSASPIPGQSATEAFF. CDR3 sequence (DNA): TGCAGTGCTAGCCCAATACCGGGACAATCGGCGACTGAAGCTTTCTTT.

This clonotype was observed a handful of times. The chain employs TRBV7-2 and TRBJ2-1, with a weak D call TRBD2 (6 bases). CDR3 length: 14 amino acids. Trimming removed 3 bases from V and 4 bases from J, with 10 bases in between. Germline lookup yields CDR1 SGHTA and CDR2 FQGNSA. In DNA form, the CDR3 reads TGTGCCAGCAGCTTTAGGCGGGATTACAATGAGCAGTTCTTC. Translation gives CASSFRRDYNEQFF.

This clonotype was counted a few times. The CDR3 protein is CASSQDVKGNQPQHF. The CDR3 nucleotides read TGCGCCAGCAGCCAAGATGTGAAGGGCAATCAGCCCCAGCATTTT. The chain uses TRBV4-3 and TRBJ1-5; D uncertain. This CDR3 comprises 15 residues. V lost 0 bases and J 2 bases, leaving 8 bases between the germline ends. The germline V gene encodes CDR1 LGHNA and CDR2 YSLEER.

In its sample, this clonotype was seen a few times. The V gene is TRBV5-8, the J gene TRBJ2-1; a weak D match, TRBD1 (6 bases). This CDR3 is built from 15 residues. V shed 4 bases and J shed 0 bases, with 11 bases lying between them. Per germline, CDR1 SGHTS and CDR2 YDEGEE. The CDR3 region is CASSVYRASYNEQFF. In DNA form, the CDR3 reads TGTGCCAGCAGCGTGTACAGGGCCTCCTACAATGAGCAGTTCTTC.

The rearrangement links TRBV2 to TRBJ2-5; no firm D call. The CDR3 is made up of 15 amino acids. Germline loops: CDR1 SNHLY, CDR2 FYNNEI. V was trimmed by 1 base and J by 0 bases, leaving 9 bases between them. CDR3 sequence: CASSEDLKYQETQYF. The CDR3 bases are TGTGCCAGCAGTGAAGACCTCAAGTACCAAGAGACCCAGTACTTC.

This chain uses TRBV20-1 with TRBJ2-3, with D possibly being TRBD1 (6 bases). This CDR3 spans 13 amino acids. Germline loops: CDR1 DFQATT, CDR2 SNEGSKA (reference sequence). V lost 7 bases, J lost 5 bases, and 16 bases lay in between. The CDR3 loop reads CSDQQGALDTQYF. The CDR3 bases are TGCAGTGATCAACAGGGAGCTCTAGATACGCAGTATTTT.

The genes are TRBV6-2 or TRBV6-3 and TRBJ2-5; no clear D. Germline-derived CDR1 and CDR2 are MNHEY and SVGEGT. Deletions cut 2 bases from V and 5 bases from J, with 9 bases between. The length of the CDR3 is 13 residues. The DNA for the CDR3 is TGTGCCAGCAGTTACCCGGTCGGGGAGACCCAGTACTTC. Its protein is CASSYPVGETQYF.

The chain is built from TRBV7-2 and TRBJ2-7; tentatively, D is TRBD2 (6 bases). V was shortened by 1 base and J by 2 bases, with 9 bases between the two germline ends. The CDR3 runs to 14 residues. From germline, CDR1 is SGHTA and CDR2 FQGNSA. CDR3 nucleotides: TGTGCCAGCAGCTTAGGGACTACTACCTACGAGCAGTACTTC. Its protein product is CASSLGTTTYEQYF.

This clonotype was counted many times. The chain couples TRBV5-1 to TRBJ2-2; weak D call: TRBD1 (5 bases). The CDR3 has 15 amino acids. CDR1 is SGHRS and CDR2 is YFSETQ in the germline V gene. Trimming shortened V by 0 bases and J by 0 bases, and 6 bases separated the two germline ends. The CDR3 nucleotides are TGCGCCAGCAGCTTGGGACAGACGAACACCGGGGAGCTGTTTTTT. Its translation is CASSLGQTNTGELFF.

In this sample, this clonotype turned up a few times. In DNA form, the CDR3 reads TGTGCCAGCAGCCCCCAGGGACTAGGGGGGTACAATGAGCAGTTCTTC. Translation: CASSPQGLGGYNEQFF. The chain employs TRBV4-2 and TRBJ2-1, with TRBD2 matching over 8 bases. Germline lookup yields CDR1 LGHNA and CDR2 YNFKEQ. The CDR3 length is 16 residues. Germline trimming cut 4 bases from V and 4 bases from J; bases unmatched to any gene: 9.

The chain has TRBV18 and TRBJ1-1; no definite D call. Trimming pared 3 bases from V and 1 base from J, leaving 6 bases between. CDR1 and CDR2 (germline): KGHSH, LQKENI. The CDR3 has 13 residues. The DNA for the CDR3 is TGTGCCAGCTCACCCGACACGAACACTGAAGCTTTCTTT. This encodes CASSPDTNTEAFF.

This chain connects TRBV2 to TRBJ1-4; 8 bases align to TRBD1. Trimming removed 9 bases from V and 6 bases from J; junction bases left unmatched: 9. The germline CDR1 and CDR2 sequences are SNHLY and FYNNEI. The CDR3 totals 14 residues. In nucleotides, the CDR3 is TGTGCCAGTTTAGCCGACAGGGGAGATGAAAAACTGTTTTTT. It is translated as CASLADRGDEKLFF.

This clonotype was seen only a few times. J is TRBJ2-1 and V is TRBV12-2; the DNA was not compared with TRBD2, the D call given in the table. TRBV12-2 is labeled a pseudogene. The CDR3 has 17 amino acids. The CDR3 nucleotides read TGTGCAAGTCGCTTAGGTATTAGCGGTCGCTCCTACAATGAGCAGTTCTTC. This sequence encodes CASRLGISGRSYNEQFF.